This T cell receptor (beta chain) was recorded in a study of shared clonotypes between healthy human individuals. Libraries were prepared by immunoSEQ multiplex PCR; TCRdb keeps only in-frame clonotypes and omits some of them. In the table there are approximately 480,000 clones, over 75% of which are singletons. The CDR3 loop spans 15 amino acids. V lost 5 bases, J lost 6 bases, and 17 bases lay in between. Germline CDR1 SGHTA, CDR2 FQGTGA. This chain links TRBV7-3 with TRBJ2-1; D perhaps matches TRBD1 (5 bases). This TCR was recovered from a woman in her forties in good health. Some clones in this sample may be carry-over from other donors' samples. Sequencing was carried out using PBMCs. CDR3 nucleotides: TGTGCCAGCAGCCCCAGGGATGGTGCATCCAATGAGCAGTTCTTC. Protein sequence: CASSPRDGASNEQFF.